The following is a TCR beta chain sequence with its context. The antigen remains unidentified. Unmatched junction bases numbered 9, after V lost 1 base and J lost 7 bases. The CDR3 consists of 16 residues. Germline loops: CDR1 SGHRS, CDR2 YFSETQ. The sample comes from a study of neurological immune-mediated disorders. The making of cDNA relied on 5'RACE with 10-nucleotide random UMIs. TCRdb ran MiXCR on the 5' RACE reads and lists one entry per CDR3 protein. The sample holds more than 95,000 distinct CDR3 sequences, 11% seen once. Findings and caveats of the study: Expanded clones shared no CDR3 amino acid sequences across subjects, suggesting private repertoires in all groups.

Noted time point: longitudinal time-point 3. The unsorted libraries were made from 2 million PBMCs kept at -80 C. The gene calls are TRBV5-1 and TRBJ2-2; TRBD2 matches 8 bases. The material sequenced was PBMCs. This TCR was recovered from a female donor with HTLV-1-associated myelopathy (HAM/TSP). The CDR3 reads CASSLMSGGAGGELFF. In nucleotides, the CDR3 is TGCGCCAGCAGCTTGATGAGCGGGGGCGCCGGCGGGGAGCTGTTTTTT.